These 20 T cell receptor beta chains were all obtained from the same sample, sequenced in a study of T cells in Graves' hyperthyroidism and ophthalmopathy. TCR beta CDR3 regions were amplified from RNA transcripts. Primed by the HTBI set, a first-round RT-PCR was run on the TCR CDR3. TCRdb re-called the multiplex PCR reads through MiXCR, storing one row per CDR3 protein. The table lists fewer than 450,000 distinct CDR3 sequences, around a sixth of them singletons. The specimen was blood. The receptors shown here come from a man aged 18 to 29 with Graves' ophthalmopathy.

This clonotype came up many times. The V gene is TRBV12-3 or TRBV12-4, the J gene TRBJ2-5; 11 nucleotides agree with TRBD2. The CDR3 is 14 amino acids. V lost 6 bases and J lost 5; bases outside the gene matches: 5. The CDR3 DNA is TGTGCCAGCAGCCTAGCGGGGGGACGGGAGACCCAGTACTTC. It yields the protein CASSLAGGRETQYF.

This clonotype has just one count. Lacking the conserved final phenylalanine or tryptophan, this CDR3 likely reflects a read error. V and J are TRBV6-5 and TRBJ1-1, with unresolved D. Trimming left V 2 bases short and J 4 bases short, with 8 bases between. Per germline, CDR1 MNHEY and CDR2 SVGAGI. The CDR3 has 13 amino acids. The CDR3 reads CASSYGGSTEAFS. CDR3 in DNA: TGTGCCAGCAGTTACGGAGGGTCCACTGAAGCTTTCTCT.

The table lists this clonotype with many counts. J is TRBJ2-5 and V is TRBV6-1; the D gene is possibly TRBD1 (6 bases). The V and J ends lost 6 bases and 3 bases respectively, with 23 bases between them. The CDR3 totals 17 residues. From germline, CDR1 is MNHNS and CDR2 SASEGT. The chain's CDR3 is CASRGRWDTTPEETQYF. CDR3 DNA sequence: TGTGCCAGCAGGGGCCGTTGGGACACAACGCCCGAAGAGACCCAGTACTTC.

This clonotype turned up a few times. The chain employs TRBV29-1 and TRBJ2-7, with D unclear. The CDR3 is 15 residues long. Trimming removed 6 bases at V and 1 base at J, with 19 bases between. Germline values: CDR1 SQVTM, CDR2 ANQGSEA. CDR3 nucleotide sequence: TGCAGCGTCGAATCTCCCTACCAGGAATCCTACGAGCAGTACTTC. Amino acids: CSVESPYQESYEQYF.

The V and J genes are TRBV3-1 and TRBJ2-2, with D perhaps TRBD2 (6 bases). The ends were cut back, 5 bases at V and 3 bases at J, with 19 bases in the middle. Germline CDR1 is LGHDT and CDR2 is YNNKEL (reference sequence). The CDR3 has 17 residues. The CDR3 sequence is CASSTAGASDHTGELFF. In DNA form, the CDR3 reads TGTGCCAGCAGCACAGCCGGGGCTAGCGACCACACCGGGGAGCTGTTTTTT. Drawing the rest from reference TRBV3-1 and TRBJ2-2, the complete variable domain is DTAVSQTPKYLVTQMGNDKSIKCEQNLGHDTMYWYKQDSKKFLKIMFSYNNKELIINETVPNRFSPKSPDKAHLNLHINSLELGDSAVYFCASSTAGASDHTGELFFGEGSRLTVL.

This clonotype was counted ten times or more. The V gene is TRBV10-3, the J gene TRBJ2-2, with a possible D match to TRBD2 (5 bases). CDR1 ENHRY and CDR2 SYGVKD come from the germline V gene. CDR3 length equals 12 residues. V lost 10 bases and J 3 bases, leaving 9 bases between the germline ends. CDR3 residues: CATRLYTGELFF. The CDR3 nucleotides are TGTGCCACAAGACTATACACCGGGGAGCTGTTTTTT.

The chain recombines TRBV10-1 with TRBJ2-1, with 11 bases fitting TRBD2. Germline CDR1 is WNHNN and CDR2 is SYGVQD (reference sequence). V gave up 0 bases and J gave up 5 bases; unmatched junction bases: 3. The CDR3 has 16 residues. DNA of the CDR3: TGCGCCAGCAGTGAGTCGGGGACTAGCGGACACAATGAGCAGTTCTTC. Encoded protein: CASSESGTSGHNEQFF.

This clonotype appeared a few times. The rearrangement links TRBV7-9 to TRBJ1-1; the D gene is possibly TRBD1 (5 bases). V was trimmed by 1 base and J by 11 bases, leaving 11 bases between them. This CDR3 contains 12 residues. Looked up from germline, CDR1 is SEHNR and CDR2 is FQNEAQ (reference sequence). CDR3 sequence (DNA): TGTGCCAGCAGCTTAGGGGCAGGGTTCGCTTTCTTT. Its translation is CASSLGAGFAFF.

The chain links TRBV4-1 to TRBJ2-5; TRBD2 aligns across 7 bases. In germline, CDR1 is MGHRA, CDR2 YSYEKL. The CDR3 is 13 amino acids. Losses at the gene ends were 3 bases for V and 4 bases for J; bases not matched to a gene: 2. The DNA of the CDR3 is TGCGCCAGCAGCCAGGGGAGGGTAGAGACCCAGTACTTC. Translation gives CASSQGRVETQYF.

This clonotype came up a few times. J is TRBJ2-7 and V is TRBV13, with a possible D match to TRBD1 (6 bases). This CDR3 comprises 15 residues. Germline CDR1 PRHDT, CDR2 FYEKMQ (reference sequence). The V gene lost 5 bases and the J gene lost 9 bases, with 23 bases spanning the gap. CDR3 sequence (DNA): TGTGCCAGCAGCGTAACAGGGCCCGATTTACGTTCGCAGTACTTC. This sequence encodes CASSVTGPDLRSQYF.

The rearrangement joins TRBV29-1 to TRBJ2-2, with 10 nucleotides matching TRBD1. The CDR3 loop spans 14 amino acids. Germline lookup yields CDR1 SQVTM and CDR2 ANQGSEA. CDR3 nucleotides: TGCAGTTTCCGACAGGGGGCGGAAACCGGGGAGCTGTTTTTT. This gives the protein CSFRQGAETGELFF.

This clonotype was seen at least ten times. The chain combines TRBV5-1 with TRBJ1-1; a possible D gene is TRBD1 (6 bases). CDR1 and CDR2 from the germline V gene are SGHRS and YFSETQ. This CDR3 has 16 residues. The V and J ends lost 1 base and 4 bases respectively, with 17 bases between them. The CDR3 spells CASSLSIRGRSTEAFF. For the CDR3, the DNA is TGCGCCAGCAGCTTGTCTATCAGGGGCCGGAGCACTGAAGCTTTCTTT.

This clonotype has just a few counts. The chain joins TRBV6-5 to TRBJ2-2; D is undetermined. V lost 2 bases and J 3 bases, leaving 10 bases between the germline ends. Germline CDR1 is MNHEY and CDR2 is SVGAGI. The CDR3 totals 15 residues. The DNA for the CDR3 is TGTGCCAGCAGTTACCTTCCGGGCGACACCGGGGAGCTGTTTTTT. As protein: CASSYLPGDTGELFF.

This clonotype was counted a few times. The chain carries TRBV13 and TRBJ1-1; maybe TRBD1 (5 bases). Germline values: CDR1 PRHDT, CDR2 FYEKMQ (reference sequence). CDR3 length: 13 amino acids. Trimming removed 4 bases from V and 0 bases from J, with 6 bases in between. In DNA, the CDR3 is TGTGCCAGCAGCTCGGACATGAACACTGAAGCTTTCTTT. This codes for CASSSDMNTEAFF. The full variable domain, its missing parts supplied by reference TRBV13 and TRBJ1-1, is AAGVIQSPRHLIKEKRETATLKCYPIPRHDTVYWYQQGPGQDPQFLISFYEKMQSDKGSIPDRFSAQQFSDYHSELNMSSLELGDSALYFCASSSDMNTEAFFGQGTRLTVV.

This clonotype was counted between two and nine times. The CDR3 bases are TGTGCCAGCAGTCCCGACAGGGCGGTCACCGGGGAGCTGTTTTTT. It specifies CASSPDRAVTGELFF. The rearrangement joins TRBV14 to TRBJ2-2; the match to TRBD1 covers 7 bases. Germline V gene data show CDR1 as SGHDN and CDR2 as FVKESK. The CDR3 totals 15 residues. V dropped 6 bases and J dropped 4; count of bases not matched to a gene: 8.

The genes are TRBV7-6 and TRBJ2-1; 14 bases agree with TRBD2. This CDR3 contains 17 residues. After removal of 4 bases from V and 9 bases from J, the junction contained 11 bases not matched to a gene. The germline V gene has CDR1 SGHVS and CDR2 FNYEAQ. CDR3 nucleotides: TGTGCCAGCAGCTCGGGCAGGACTAGCGGGGGGCGGGGTGAGCAGTTCTTC. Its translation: CASSSGRTSGGRGEQFF.

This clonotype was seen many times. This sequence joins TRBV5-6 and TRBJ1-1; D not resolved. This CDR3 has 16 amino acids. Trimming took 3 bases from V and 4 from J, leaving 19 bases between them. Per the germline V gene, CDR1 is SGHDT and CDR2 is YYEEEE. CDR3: CASSSTGRGAVTEAFF. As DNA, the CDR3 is TGTGCCAGCAGCTCCACCGGTCGGGGAGCCGTCACTGAAGCTTTCTTT.

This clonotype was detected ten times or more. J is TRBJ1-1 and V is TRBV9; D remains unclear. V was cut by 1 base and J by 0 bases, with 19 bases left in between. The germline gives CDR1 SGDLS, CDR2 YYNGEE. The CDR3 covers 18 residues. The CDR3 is CASSVYSVFDGVNTEAFF. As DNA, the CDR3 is TGTGCCAGCAGCGTATACTCTGTGTTTGACGGGGTGAACACTGAAGCTTTCTTT. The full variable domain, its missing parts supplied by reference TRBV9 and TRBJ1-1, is DSGVTQTPKHLITATGQRVTLRCSPRSGDLSVYWYQQSLDQGLQFLIQYYNGEERAKGNILERFSAQQFPDLHSELNLSSLELGDSALYFCASSVYSVFDGVNTEAFFGQGTRLTVV.

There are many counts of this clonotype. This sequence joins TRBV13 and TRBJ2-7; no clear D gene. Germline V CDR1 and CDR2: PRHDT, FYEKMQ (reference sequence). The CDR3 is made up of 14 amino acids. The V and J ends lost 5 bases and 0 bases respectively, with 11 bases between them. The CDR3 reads CASSNPESSYEQYF. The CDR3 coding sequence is TGTGCCAGCAGCAACCCTGAAAGCTCCTACGAGCAGTACTTC.

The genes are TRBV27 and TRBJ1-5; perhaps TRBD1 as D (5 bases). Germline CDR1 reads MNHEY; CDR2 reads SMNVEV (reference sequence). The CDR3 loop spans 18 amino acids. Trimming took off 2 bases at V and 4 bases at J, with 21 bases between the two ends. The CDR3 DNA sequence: TGTGCCAGCAGTTTAATGGCCGAGGGCGGGGCACATAATCAGCCCCAGCATTTT. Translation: CASSLMAEGGAHNQPQHF.